The sequence of this T cell receptor (beta chain) was determined in a study of glioma-infiltrating T cells after dendritic cell vaccination (dated by TCRdb to 2016 to 2017). With respect to the entire study: The cohort included some 15 glioblastoma patients drawn from Phase I and II dendritic cell vaccination trials, of whom 9 were newly diagnosed and 6 had recurrent disease. Between the early 2000s and the early 2010s, the patients were given dendritic cell vaccination pulsed with autologous tumor lysate. To make the vaccine, monocyte-derived dendritic cells were cultured for six to eight days with IL-4 and GM-CSF and then pulsed overnight with autologous tumor lysate. Three intradermal dendritic cell vaccine injections were administered to patients at biweekly intervals in the arm below the axilla. In glioblastoma patients vaccinated with dendritic cells, deep sequencing of TCR beta CDR3 regions served to measure the amount of tumor-infiltrating lymphocytes and to compare repertoires between tumor and blood. Survival after dendritic cell vaccination was correlated with TCR sequencing metrics, such as TIL content and the overlap between tumor and blood repertoires.

Results and caveats for the whole study, not just this receptor: After dendritic cell vaccination, a higher estimated pretreatment TIL content predicted longer time to progression and overall survival. TCR clonality showed no direct relationship with survival, which suggests that a diverse polyclonal response may matter. The three-group TCR overlap response model was described as speculative and requiring prospective validation. The cohort was small and heterogeneous, only a few patients had full blood and tumor sets, and even fewer had initial-recurrent tumor pairs.

This clone was detected once. Which antigen it targets is not known. No much larger clone is present one base from it, and per-base qualities are unavailable. Patients were selected on the basis of adequate residual fresh-frozen tumor tissue and more than two years of available survival data. Although molecular status otherwise differed among the glioblastoma patients, no patient had an isocitrate dehydrogenase mutation. PBMC were collected before vaccination, two weeks after the third vaccination, and at tumor progression if tumor progression occurred. Genomic DNA was extracted with the Qiagen DNeasy Blood extraction Kit. Reading the germline V gene gives CDR1 SGHDN and CDR2 FVKESK. The V end loses 2 bases and the J end loses 9 bases, and a stretch of 11 bases separates them. The CDR3 measures 13 amino acids from cysteine to phenylalanine. Of the read, only the CDR3 DNA is kept; its 39 bases are in frame from base 1.

Using the immunoSEQ assay, TCRB CDR3 regions were amplified from around 2 micrograms of genomic DNA, or from all available DNA when less than that was on hand. The multiplex PCR relied on 60 forward primers for TCR V beta segments and 13 reverse primers for J beta segments. To estimate the number of reads per starting template, synthetic control templates were added to each sample at limiting dilution. Sequencing produced 87 bp reads on the Illumina HiSeq System. Per the authors' processing: PCR and sequencing errors were removed by merging closely related sequences with a nearest neighbor algorithm. TCR overlap was defined as the percentage of unique tumor TCR beta sequences that were also found in the peripheral blood of the same patient. Here the immuneACCESS table is served through TCRdb, limited to in-frame sequences with V and J called. Missing clones are a known gap in these copies; in checked studies unresolved V genes cover under half, and the rest lacks a known reason. That table gives V, J and clone size, and the DNA gave D and trimming. Present in this sample are about 50,000 clones, less than 90% of which were seen just once. The top ten clones comprise over 9.5% of the sample.

The sample here was blood, taken before dendritic cell vaccination. The receptor's source is a human donor with glioblastoma. Recombination joined TRBV14 with TRBJ1-5; there is no confident call for the D gene. The DNA sequence reads TGTGCCAGCAGCCAATCTGGGAGTGGGCCCCAGCATTTT. It encodes CASSQSGSGPQHF.